The sequence of this T cell receptor beta chain was determined in a study of prognosis after radiotherapy for stage I lung cancer. The wider study: There were a few patients who developed distant metastases (median about seven months) after radiotherapy, while roughly 14 showed no significant progression.

The authors amplified TCR beta CDR3 from genomic DNA using two-round multiplex PCR. Individual primers that were specific to each TRBV and TRBJ gene served in first-round PCR. MiXCR, applied by TCRdb to the multiplex PCR reads, yields one record per CDR3 protein. The sample has 20,000 or so distinct CDR3 sequences; around 40% are singletons. Germline CDR1 and CDR2: MNHEY and SVGAGI. CDR3 length: 12 amino acids. Trimming cost V 2 bases and J 10 bases, with 9 bases left between them. As regards this clonotype: A single base separates this from a much larger clone, so it may be a read error.

The specimen was PBMCs, collected before or after stereotactic body radiation therapy (not recorded which). This TCR was sampled from a donor over 45 with non-small cell lung cancer. The V and J genes are TRBV6-5 and TRBJ2-4, with unresolved D. The CDR3 DNA is TGTGCCAGCAGTTACCTAGGCGGAATTCAGTACTTC. Translated, it gives CASSYLGGIQYF.